This T cell receptor (beta chain) derives from a study of read filtering for tumor transcriptome and immune sequencing. Trimming removed 1 base at V and 8 bases at J, with 11 bases between. The CDR3 sequence is 14 residues long. Germline lookup yields CDR1 LGHDT and CDR2 YNNKEL (reference sequence). Molecular barcoded adaptors covering alpha/delta and beta/gamma chains were used on around 400 ng RNA. TCRdb reprocessed the reads via MiXCR and lists one record per CDR3 protein. Of 39,000 or so distinct CDR3 sequences listed, approximately 14% are singletons. Study results and limitations: Sorted CD138-negative bone marrow cells were not purified T cells.

At the time of active disease, bone marrow was collected from every patient. The table lists this clonotype with many counts. No antigen is known for it. The rearrangement joins TRBV3-1 to TRBJ1-4; perhaps TRBD1 as D (6 bases). The sequenced material came from a population of CD138-negative cells sorted from bone marrow. This sequence originates from a donor older than 35 with multiple myeloma. Written as DNA, the CDR3 is TGTGCCAGCAGCCAAGGCAGGGGAGAAGAAAAACTGTTTTTT. Amino acid sequence: CASSQGRGEEKLFF.